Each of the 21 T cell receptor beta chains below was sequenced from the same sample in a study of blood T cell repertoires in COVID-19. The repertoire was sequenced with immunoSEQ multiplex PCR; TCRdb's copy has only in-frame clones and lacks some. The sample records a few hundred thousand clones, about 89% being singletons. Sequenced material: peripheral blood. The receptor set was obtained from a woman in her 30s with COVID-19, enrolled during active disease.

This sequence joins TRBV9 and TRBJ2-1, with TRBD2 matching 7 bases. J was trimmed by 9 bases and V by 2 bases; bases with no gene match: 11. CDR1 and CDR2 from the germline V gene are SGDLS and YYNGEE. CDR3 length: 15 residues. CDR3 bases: TGTGCCAGCAGCGTTATAGGCGGGAGTACCTTTGAGCAGTTCTTC. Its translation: CASSVIGGSTFEQFF.

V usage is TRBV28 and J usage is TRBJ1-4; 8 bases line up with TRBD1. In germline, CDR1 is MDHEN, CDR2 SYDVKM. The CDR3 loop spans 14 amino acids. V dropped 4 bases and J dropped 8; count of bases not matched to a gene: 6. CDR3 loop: CASSSDRGSEKLFF. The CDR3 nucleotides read TGTGCCAGCAGTTCCGACAGGGGCAGCGAAAAACTGTTTTTT.

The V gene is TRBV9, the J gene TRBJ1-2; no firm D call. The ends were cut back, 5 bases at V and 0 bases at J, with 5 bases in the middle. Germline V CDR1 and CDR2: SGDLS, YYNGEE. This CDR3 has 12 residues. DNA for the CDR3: TGTGCCAGCAGTCCTTCTAACTATGGCTACACCTTC. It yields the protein CASSPSNYGYTF.

CDR3 coding DNA: TGCGCCAGCAGCCCCCGGGACAGATGCTACGAGCAGTACTTC. Its protein is CASSPRDRCYEQYF. This rearrangement joins TRBV4-3 to TRBJ2-7; 7 bases align to TRBD1. The junction had 6 bases not matched to a gene; V was cut back by 4 bases and J by 3 bases. CDR3 size: 14 residues. Germline CDR1 is LGHNA and CDR2 is YSLEER.

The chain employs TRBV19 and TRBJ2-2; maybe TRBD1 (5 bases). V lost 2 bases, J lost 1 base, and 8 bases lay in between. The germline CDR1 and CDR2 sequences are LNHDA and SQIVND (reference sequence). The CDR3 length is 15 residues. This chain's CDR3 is CASSIRQGNTGELFF. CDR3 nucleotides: TGTGCCAGTAGTATAAGGCAGGGGAACACCGGGGAGCTGTTTTTT.

CDR3 coding DNA: TGCGCCAGCAGCCCACTAGCGGGAGGTAACACCGGGGAGCTGTTTTTT. Translated: CASSPLAGGNTGELFF. The chain has TRBV5-1 and TRBJ2-2, with 12 positions matching TRBD2. Per germline, CDR1 SGHRS and CDR2 YFSETQ. The V gene end was trimmed by 4 bases and the J gene end by 2 bases; junction bases not matched to a gene: 3. The CDR3 extends over 16 amino acids.

The CDR3 region has the DNA TGTGCCAGCAGCCGAAGACAGTTCTCCTACGAGCAGTACTTC. Its translation is CASSRRQFSYEQYF. This chain uses TRBV5-6 with TRBJ2-7, with TRBD1 as a possible D gene (5 bases). The CDR3 sequence is 14 residues long. Trimming took 4 bases from V and 0 from J, leaving 11 bases between them. Germline V gene data show CDR1 as SGHDT and CDR2 as YYEEEE.

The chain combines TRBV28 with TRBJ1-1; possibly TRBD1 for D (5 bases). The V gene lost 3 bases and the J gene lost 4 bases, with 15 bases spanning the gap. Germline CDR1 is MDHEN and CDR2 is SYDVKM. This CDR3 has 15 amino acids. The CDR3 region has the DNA TGTGCCAGCAGTTTTCGGGGGACGCGGGCCACTGAAGCTTTCTTT. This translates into CASSFRGTRATEAFF.

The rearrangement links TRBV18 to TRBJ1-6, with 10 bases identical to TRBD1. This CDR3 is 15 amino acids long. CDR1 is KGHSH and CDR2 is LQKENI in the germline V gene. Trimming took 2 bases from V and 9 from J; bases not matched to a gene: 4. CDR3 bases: TGTGCCAGCTCACCAGCTGGACAGGGGGGTTCACCCCTCCACTTT. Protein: CASSPAGQGGSPLHF.

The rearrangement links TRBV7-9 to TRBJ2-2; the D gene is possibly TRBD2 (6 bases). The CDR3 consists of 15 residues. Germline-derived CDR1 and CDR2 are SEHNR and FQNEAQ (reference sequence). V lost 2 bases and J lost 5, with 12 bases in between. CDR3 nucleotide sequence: TGTGCCAGCAGCTTACGAGTAGGGAGGACCGGGGAGCTGTTTTTT. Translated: CASSLRVGRTGELFF.

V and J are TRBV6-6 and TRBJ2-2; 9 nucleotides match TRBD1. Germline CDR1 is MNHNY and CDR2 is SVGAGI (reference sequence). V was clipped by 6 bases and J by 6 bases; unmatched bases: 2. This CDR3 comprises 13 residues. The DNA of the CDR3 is TGTGCCAGCAGGGACAGGGGAGCCGGGGAGCTGTTTTTT. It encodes CASRDRGAGELFF.

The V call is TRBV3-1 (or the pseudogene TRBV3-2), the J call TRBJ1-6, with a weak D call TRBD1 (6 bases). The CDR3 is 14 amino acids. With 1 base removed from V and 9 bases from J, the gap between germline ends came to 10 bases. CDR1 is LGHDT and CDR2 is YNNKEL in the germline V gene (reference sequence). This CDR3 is CASSQASGVSPLHF. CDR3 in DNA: TGTGCCAGCAGCCAAGCGTCAGGGGTTTCACCCCTCCACTTT.

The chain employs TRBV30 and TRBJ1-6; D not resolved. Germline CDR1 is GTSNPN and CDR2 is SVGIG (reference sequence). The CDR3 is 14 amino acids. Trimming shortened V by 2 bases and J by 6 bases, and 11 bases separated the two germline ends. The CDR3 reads CAWSLSAPNSPLHF. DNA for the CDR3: TGTGCCTGGAGTCTTTCAGCGCCTAATTCACCCCTCCACTTT.

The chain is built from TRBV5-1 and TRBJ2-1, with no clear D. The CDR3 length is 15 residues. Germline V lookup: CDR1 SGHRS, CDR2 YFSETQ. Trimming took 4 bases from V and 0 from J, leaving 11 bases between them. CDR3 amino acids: CASSVSASSYNEQFF. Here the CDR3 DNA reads TGCGCCAGCAGCGTATCCGCCAGCTCCTACAATGAGCAGTTCTTC.

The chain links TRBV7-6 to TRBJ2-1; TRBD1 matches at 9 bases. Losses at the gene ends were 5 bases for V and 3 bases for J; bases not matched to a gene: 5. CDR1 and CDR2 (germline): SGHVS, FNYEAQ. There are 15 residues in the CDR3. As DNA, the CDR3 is TGTGCCAGCAGCCTGGGGGGACAGGGCTACAATGAGCAGTTCTTC. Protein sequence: CASSLGGQGYNEQFF.

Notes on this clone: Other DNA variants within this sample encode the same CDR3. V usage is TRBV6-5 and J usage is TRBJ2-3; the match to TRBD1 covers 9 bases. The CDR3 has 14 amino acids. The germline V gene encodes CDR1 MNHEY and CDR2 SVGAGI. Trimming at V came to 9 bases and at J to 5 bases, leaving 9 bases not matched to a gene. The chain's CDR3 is CASTPLTGGDTQYF. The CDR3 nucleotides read TGTGCCAGTACCCCTCTGACAGGGGGAGATACGCAGTATTTT.

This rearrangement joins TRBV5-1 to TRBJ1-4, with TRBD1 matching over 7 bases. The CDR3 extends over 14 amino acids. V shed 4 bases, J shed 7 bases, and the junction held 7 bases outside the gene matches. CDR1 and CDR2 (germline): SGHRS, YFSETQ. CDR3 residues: CASSNRGGGEKLFF. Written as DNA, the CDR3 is TGCGCCAGCAGCAACAGGGGTGGCGGTGAAAAACTGTTTTTT.

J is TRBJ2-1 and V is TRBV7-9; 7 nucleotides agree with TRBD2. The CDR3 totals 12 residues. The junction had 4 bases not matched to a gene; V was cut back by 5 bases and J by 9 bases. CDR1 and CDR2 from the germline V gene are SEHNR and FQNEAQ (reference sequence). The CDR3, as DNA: TGTGCCAGCAGCCGCGGACTAGGTGAGCAGTTCTTC. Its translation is CASSRGLGEQFF.

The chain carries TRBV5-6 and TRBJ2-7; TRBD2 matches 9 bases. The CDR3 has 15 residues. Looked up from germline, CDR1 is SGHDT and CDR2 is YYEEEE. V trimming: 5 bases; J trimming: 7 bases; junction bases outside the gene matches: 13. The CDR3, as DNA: TGTGCCAGCAGAGAGGCGGGAGGGCCAGGTGGGGAGCAGTACTTC. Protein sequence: CASREAGGPGGEQYF.

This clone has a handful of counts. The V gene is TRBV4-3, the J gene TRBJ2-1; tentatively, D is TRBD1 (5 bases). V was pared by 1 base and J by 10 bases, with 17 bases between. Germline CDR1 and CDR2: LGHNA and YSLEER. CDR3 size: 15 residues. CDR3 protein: CASSQASSGSREQFF. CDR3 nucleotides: TGCGCCAGCAGCCAAGCCTCCTCAGGGTCTCGGGAGCAGTTCTTC.

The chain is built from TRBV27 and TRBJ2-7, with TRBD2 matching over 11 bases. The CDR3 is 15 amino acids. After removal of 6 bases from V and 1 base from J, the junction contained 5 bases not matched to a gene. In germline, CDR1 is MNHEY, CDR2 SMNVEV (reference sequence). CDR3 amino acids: CASRSLAGGSYEQYF. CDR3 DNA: TGTGCCAGCAGGTCCCTAGCGGGAGGATCCTACGAGCAGTACTTC.